This T cell receptor beta chain is drawn from a study of spatial heterogeneity in lung cancer. Time point defined: sample taken at primary tumor resection. Unsorted whole RNA from tumor, nontumor lung or frozen PBMC underwent sequencing. In TCRdb, the 5' RACE reads were re-called with MiXCR into one record per CDR3 protein. There are 10,000 to 15,000 distinct CDR3 sequences in the sample; around 6.6% occur only once, and around 3.5% lies in the top ten. Study-level findings and limits: Tumor mutation count correlated with how many alpha and beta TCRs expanded intratumorally.

This clonotype occurred many times. Its antigen is unknown. The ends lost 6 bases at V and 4 bases at J; junction bases unmatched: 5. This CDR3 comprises 14 residues. The germline V gene has CDR1 DFQATT and CDR2 SNEGSKA (reference sequence). The rearrangement uses TRBV20-1 and TRBJ2-1, with 11 bases aligning to TRBD2. This specimen was lung tumor tissue, taken at surgery. This receptor was taken from a female donor with early-stage non-small cell lung cancer. CDR3 sequence: CSARGLADYNEQFF. The CDR3 region has the DNA TGCAGTGCACGGGGACTAGCGGATTACAATGAGCAGTTCTTC.